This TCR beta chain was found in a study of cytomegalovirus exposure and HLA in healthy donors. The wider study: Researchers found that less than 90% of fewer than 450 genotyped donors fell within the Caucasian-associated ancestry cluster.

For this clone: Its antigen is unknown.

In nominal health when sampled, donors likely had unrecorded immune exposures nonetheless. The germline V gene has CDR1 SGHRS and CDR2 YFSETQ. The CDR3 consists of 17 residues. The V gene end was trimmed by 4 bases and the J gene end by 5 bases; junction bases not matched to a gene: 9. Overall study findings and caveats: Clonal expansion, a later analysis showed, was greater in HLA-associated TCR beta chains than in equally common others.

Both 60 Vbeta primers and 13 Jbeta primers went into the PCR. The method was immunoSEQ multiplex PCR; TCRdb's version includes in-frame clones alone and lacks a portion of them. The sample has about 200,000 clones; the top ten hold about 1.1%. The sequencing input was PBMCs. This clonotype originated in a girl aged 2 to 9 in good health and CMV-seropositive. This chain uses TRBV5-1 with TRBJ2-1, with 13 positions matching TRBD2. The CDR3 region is CASSPPTSGRAHNEQFF. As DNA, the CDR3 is TGCGCCAGCAGCCCCCCCACTAGCGGGAGGGCCCACAATGAGCAGTTCTTC. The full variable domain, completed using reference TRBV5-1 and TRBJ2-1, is KAGVTQTPRYLIKTRGQQVTLSCSPISGHRSVSWYQQTPGQGLQFLFEYFSETQRNKGNFPGRFSGRQFSNSRSEMNVSTLELGDSALYLCASSPPTSGRAHNEQFFGPGTRLTVL.